This is a list of T cell receptor beta chains from one sample in a study of blood T cell repertoires in COVID-19. Data came from immunoSEQ multiplex PCR; TCRdb stores just in-frame clones and leaves some out. Among a few hundred thousand clones listed, about four fifths were seen once. The source material was peripheral blood. These receptors were collected from a woman between 50 and 59 years old with acute or convalescent COVID-19. Each CDR3 is given with its conserved first and last residue. The D gene is left open where the match is weak. Clone size is shown for a subset of rows, as once, few, many or a class of expanded clone.

TGCGCCAGCAGCCAAGAAGTAGCGGGAGGGTCCTACAATGAGCAGTTCTTC	CASSQEVAGGSYNEQFF	TRBD2	TRBV4-3	TRBJ2-1	once
TGCGCCAGCAGCTTGGGGGCATCCTATGGCTACACCTTC	CASSLGASYGYTF	NA	TRBV5-1	TRBJ1-2	NA
TGTGCCTGGAGCGAAACTAGGACTTGGCGCAACGAGCAGTACTTC	CAWSETRTWRNEQYF	NA	TRBV30	TRBJ2-7	once
TGTGCCAGCAGCCAAGTCCGGCAGGATGGCTACACCTTC	CASSQVRQDGYTF	NA	TRBV14	TRBJ1-2	NA
TGTGCCAGTAGTGCCATCGACAGGTCACAGCCCCAGCATTTT	CASSAIDRSQPQHF	NA	TRBV19	TRBJ1-5	NA
TGCGCCAGCAGCCCCGGACTAGCGGGGGGGGTCGAGACCCAGTACTTC	CASSPGLAGGVETQYF	TRBD2	TRBV5-1	TRBJ2-5	NA
TGTGCCAGCCAGCCGGGACTAGAAAATGAGCAGTTCTTC	CASQPGLENEQFF	TRBD2	TRBV18	TRBJ2-1	NA
TGTGCCAGCAGTGGGGGGACAGGGAGAATCGAGGGGGCCAACGTCCTGACTTTC	CASSGGTGRIEGANVLTF	TRBD1	TRBV27	TRBJ2-6	once
TGCAGCGGCGGACAGGACTATGGCTACACCTTC	CSGGQDYGYTF	TRBD1	TRBV29-1	TRBJ1-2	NA
TGTGCCAGCAGCTTGGGCGGACTAGCGGGAGTTTTTGTCGCCAAAAACATTCAGTACTTC	CASSLGGLAGVFVAKNIQYF	TRBD2	TRBV5-4	TRBJ2-4	NA
TGTGCCAGCTCACCCTCGTCAGGGCCTGGAAACACCATATATTTT	CASSPSSGPGNTIYF	NA	TRBV18	TRBJ1-3	NA
TGTGCCAGCAGCTTGGGACAGAAAGCCTACGAGCAGTACTTC	CASSLGQKAYEQYF	NA	TRBV5-4	TRBJ2-7	NA
TGTGCCAGCAGCAAGGGACAGGGCCGCAATCAGCCCCAGCATTTT	CASSKGQGRNQPQHF	TRBD1	TRBV16	TRBJ1-5	NA
TGTGCCAGCTCAACTGGGACTAGAGAGACCCAGTACTTC	CASSTGTRETQYF	TRBD2	TRBV18	TRBJ2-5	NA
TGTGCCAGCAGTAGTCAACAGGGGGATGAGCAGTTCTTC	CASSSQQGDEQFF	TRBD1	TRBV6-4	TRBJ2-1	NA
TGTGCCAGCAGCCGCCCCGGGGAGGGGGTCACTGAAGCTTTCTTT	CASSRPGEGVTEAFF	NA	TRBV7-3	TRBJ1-1	NA
TGTGCCAGCAGCGCGCGACAGGGGGCTGGAGGAAACACCATATATTTT	CASSARQGAGGNTIYF	TRBD1	TRBV9	TRBJ1-3	NA
TGCAGTGCTAGTAGGACTAGCGGGAGTGGGGACATTCAGTACTTC	CSASRTSGSGDIQYF	TRBD2	TRBV20-1	TRBJ2-4	NA
TGTGCCAGCAGCGACCGAGGAAGCGGGAGGTACAATGAGCAGTTCTTC	CASSDRGSGRYNEQFF	TRBD2	TRBV9	TRBJ2-1	once
TGTGCCAGCAGTTCAGGGGGCCTTAGCACTGAAGCTTTCTTT	CASSSGGLSTEAFF	TRBD1	TRBV6-5	TRBJ1-1	NA
TGTGCCAGCAGCTCTCTAGCGGGAGGATACAATGAGCAGTTCTTC	CASSSLAGGYNEQFF	TRBD2	TRBV11-1	TRBJ2-1	few
TGTGCCAGCATCCCGTCGAACAGGAACACTGAAGCTTTCTTT	CASIPSNRNTEAFF	NA	TRBV2	TRBJ1-1	NA
TGTGCCTGGAGTAGGGGGCCGGCTGAAGCTTTCTTT	CAWSRGPAEAFF	TRBD1	TRBV30	TRBJ1-1	NA
TGTGCCAGCAGCTTGGGGGGGATCACTGAAGCTTTCTTT	CASSLGGITEAFF	NA	TRBV7-2	TRBJ1-1	NA
TGTGCCAGCAGCAAGACAGGGGTAGGTAGGAATGAGCAGTTCTTC	CASSKTGVGRNEQFF	TRBD1	TRBV5-5	TRBJ2-1	once
TGTGCCATCAGTGACCGAAAGGGGCAACTACAAGAGACCCAGTACTTC	CAISDRKGQLQETQYF	NA	TRBV10-3	TRBJ2-5	NA
TGTGCCAGCAGTGAGGAACAGGGGAACTATGGCTACACCTTC	CASSEEQGNYGYTF	TRBD1	TRBV2	TRBJ1-2	NA
TGTGCCTGGAGTTTGACCGGGACAGGGAGTGTCGGCGGATCTTATTTTGAAGCTTTCTTT	CAWSLTGTGSVGGSYFEAFF	TRBD1	TRBV30	TRBJ1-1	NA
TGTGCTAGTGGGGACGGGACAGGTAGGGGCTATGGCTACACCTTC	CASGDGTGRGYGYTF	TRBD1	TRBV12-5	TRBJ1-2	NA
TGTGCCAGTAGTATCGACGGGACAGACACAGATACGCAGTATTTT	CASSIDGTDTDTQYF	TRBD1	TRBV19	TRBJ2-3	NA
TGTGCCAGCAGCCAAGACAGTAACACTGAAGCTTTCTTT	CASSQDSNTEAFF	NA	TRBV14	TRBJ1-1	NA
TGCGCCAGCAGCTTGAGGACTAGCGGTCAAGAGACCCAGTACTTC	CASSLRTSGQETQYF	TRBD2	TRBV5-1	TRBJ2-5	NA
TGTGCCAGCAGCCGGGACAGGGGGCTTCCTGAAGCTTTCTTT	CASSRDRGLPEAFF	TRBD1	TRBV27	TRBJ1-1	NA
TGTGCCAGCAGCTTATCCCCCGGGGTGGGTGGGGCCAACGTCCTGACTTTC	CASSLSPGVGGANVLTF	NA	TRBV7-3	TRBJ2-6	NA
TGTGCCAGTAGTACACCAGGGGGCCTGGATATGAACACTGAAGCTTTCTTT	CASSTPGGLDMNTEAFF	TRBD1	TRBV19	TRBJ1-1	few
TGTGCCAGCAGCTTCGGGTACACTGAAGCTTTCTTT	CASSFGYTEAFF	NA	TRBV7-8	TRBJ1-1	NA
TGTGCCAGCAGCTCTAAAGGGGGTTCACCCCTCCACTTT	CASSSKGGSPLHF	NA	TRBV7-6	TRBJ1-6	NA
TGTGCCAGCAGTTTTCCCAGTACAACTAATGAAAAACTGTTTTTT	CASSFPSTTNEKLFF	NA	TRBV7-9	TRBJ1-4	few
TGTGCCAGCAGCTTAGCGGACAGGGGGCAGGACATTCAGTACTTC	CASSLADRGQDIQYF	TRBD1	TRBV11-2	TRBJ2-4	NA
TGTGCCAGCATGATTGGACAGGGGGCCGTGCAGTACTTC	CASMIGQGAVQYF	TRBD1	TRBV6-5	TRBJ2-7	NA
TGTGCCAGCAGCTTAGCGTTAGCGGGAGGGCGCCATGAGCAGTTCTTC	CASSLALAGGRHEQFF	TRBD2	TRBV7-8	TRBJ2-1	NA
TGTGCCACCAGGCTTCGACAGGCCCCCCCCCGTGGCAATCAGCCCCAGCATTTT	CATRLRQAPPRGNQPQHF	NA	TRBV24-1	TRBJ1-5	NA
TGTGCCAGTAATTCGGGACAGATGAACACTGAAGCTTTCTTT	CASNSGQMNTEAFF	TRBD1	TRBV19	TRBJ1-1	NA
TGCAGCGTTGAAGCGGGGAGGGGAGGAGGCTACACCTTC	CSVEAGRGGGYTF	NA	TRBV29-1	TRBJ1-2	many
TGTGCCAGTAGCAGGACAGGAGCTAGGGGTCAGCCCCAGCATTTT	CASSRTGARGQPQHF	TRBD1	TRBV19	TRBJ1-5	NA
TGCAGCGTTGAGAGGGACAGGGGATCGGAGACCCAGTACTTC	CSVERDRGSETQYF	TRBD1	TRBV29-1	TRBJ2-5	few
TGTGCCACCACGACGGGGAATCAGCCCCAGCATTTT	CATTTGNQPQHF	NA	TRBV10-3	TRBJ1-5	many
TGTGCCAGCACCCTAGGGACAGGGGGAGTGTCCGGGGAGCTGTTTTTT	CASTLGTGGVSGELFF	TRBD1	TRBV7-9	TRBJ2-2	NA
TGTGCCAGCAGTCGACAGGGAGGTATCACTGAAGCTTTCTTT	CASSRQGGITEAFF	TRBD1	TRBV2	TRBJ1-1	NA
TGTGCCAGCAGCAAAGTACGTTCCAGGGGGTACAGCAATCAGCCCCAGCATTTT	CASSKVRSRGYSNQPQHF	NA	TRBV21-1	TRBJ1-5	NA
TGCGCCAGCAGCCAAGTCCTAGCATCCTATGGCTACACCTTC	CASSQVLASYGYTF	NA	TRBV4-1	TRBJ1-2	once
TGTGCCAGCTCAGAGGGGACAGGGTATTCGGAGCAGTACTTC	CASSEGTGYSEQYF	TRBD1	TRBV18	TRBJ2-7	few
TGTGCCAGCAGCCGCAGTGAGACCCAGTACTTC	CASSRSETQYF	NA	TRBV13	TRBJ2-5	NA
TGTGCCAGCAGGCGAGGCGAAGAGACCCAGTACTTC	CASRRGEETQYF	NA	TRBV2	TRBJ2-5	NA
TGTGCCAGCAGCTTGACACGGGAAAAACTGTTTTTT	CASSLTREKLFF	NA	TRBV7-2	TRBJ1-4	NA